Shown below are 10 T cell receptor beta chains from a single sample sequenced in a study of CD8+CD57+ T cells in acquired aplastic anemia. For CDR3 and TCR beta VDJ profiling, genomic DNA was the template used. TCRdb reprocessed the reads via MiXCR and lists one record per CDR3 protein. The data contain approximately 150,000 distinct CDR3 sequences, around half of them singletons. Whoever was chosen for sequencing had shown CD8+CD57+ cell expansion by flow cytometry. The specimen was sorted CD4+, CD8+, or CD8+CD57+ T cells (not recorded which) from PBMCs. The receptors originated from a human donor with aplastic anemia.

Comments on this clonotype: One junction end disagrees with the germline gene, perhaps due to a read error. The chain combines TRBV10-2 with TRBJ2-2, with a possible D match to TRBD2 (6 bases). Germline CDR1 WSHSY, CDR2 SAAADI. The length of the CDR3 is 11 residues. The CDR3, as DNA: TGCGCCAGCAGGGCTGGACGGGAGTTGTTTTTT. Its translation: CASRAGRELFF.

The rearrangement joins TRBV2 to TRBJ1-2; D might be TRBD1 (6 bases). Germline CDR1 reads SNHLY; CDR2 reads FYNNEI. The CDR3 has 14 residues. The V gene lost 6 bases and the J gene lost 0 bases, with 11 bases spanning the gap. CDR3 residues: CASRWGAANYGYTF. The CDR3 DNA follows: TGTGCCAGCAGATGGGGGGCAGCTAACTATGGCTACACCTTC.

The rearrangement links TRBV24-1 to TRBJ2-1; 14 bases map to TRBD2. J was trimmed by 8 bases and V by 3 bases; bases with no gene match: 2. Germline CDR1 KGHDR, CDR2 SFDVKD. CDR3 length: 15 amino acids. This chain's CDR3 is CATSDGTSGSYEQFF. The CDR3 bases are TGTGCCACCAGTGATGGGACTAGCGGGAGTTATGAGCAGTTCTTC.

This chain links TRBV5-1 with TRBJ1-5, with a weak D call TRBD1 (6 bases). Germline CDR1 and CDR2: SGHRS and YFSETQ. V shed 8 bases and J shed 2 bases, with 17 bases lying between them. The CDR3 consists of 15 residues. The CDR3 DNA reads TGCGCCAGGGGATGCCGGGGGGGGCGCAATCAGCCCCAGCATTTT. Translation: CARGCRGGRNQPQHF.

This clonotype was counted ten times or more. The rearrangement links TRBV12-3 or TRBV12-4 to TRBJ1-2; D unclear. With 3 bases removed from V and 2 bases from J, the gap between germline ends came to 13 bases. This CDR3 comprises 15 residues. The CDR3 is CASSFSPRLNYGYTF. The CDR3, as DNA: TGTGCCAGCAGTTTTTCCCCGAGGTTAAACTATGGCTACACCTTC.

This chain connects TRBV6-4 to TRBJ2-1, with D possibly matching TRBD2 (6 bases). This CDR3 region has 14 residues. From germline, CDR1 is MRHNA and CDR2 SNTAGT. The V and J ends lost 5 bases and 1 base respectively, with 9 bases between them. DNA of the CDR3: TGTGCCAGCAGTCAGGGAGGTTCCTACAATGAGCAGTTCTTC. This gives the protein CASSQGGSYNEQFF.

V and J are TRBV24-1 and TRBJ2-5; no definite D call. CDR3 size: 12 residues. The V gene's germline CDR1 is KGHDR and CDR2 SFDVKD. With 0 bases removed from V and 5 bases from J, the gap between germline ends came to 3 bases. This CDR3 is CATSDLEETQYF. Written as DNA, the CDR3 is TGTGCCACCAGTGATTTGGAGGAGACCCAGTACTTC.

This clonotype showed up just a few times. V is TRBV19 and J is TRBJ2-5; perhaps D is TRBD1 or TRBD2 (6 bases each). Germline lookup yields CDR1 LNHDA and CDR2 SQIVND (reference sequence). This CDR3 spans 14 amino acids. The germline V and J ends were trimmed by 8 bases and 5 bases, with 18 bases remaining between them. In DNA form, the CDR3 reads TGTGCCAGTTCGGTCACGGGGGCCATGGAGACCCAGTACTTC. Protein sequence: CASSVTGAMETQYF.

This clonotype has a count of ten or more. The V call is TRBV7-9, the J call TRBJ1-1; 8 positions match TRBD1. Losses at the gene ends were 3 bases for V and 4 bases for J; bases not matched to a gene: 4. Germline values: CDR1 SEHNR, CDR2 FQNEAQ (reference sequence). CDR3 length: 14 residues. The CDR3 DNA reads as TGTGCCAGCAGCTTGCAACAGGGGGGCACTGAAGCTTTCTTT. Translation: CASSLQQGGTEAFF.

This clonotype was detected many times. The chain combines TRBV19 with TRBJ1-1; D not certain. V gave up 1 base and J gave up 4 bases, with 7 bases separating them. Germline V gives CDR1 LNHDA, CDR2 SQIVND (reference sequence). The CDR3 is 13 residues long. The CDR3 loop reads CASSIGGLTEAFF. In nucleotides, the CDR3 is TGTGCCAGTAGTATAGGAGGGCTCACTGAAGCTTTCTTT.